Sequencing of this T cell receptor beta chain was carried out in a study of tumor-infiltrating lymphocytes in glioblastoma multiforme. The length of the CDR3 is 17 residues. V was pared by 10 bases and J by 1 base, with 20 bases between. CDR1 is ENHRY and CDR2 is SYGVKD in the germline V gene. Three nested ARM-PCR rounds with V-beta and C-beta primers built TCRB libraries. TCRdb recomputed calls from the multiplex PCR reads with MiXCR, one row per CDR3 protein. The sample carries approximately 9,300 distinct CDR3 sequences, roughly 70% recorded once. The rearrangement links TRBV10-3 to TRBJ2-6, with D possibly matching TRBD2 (5 bases). The receptor's source is a male donor with glioblastoma. The specimen sequenced was brain tumor tissue. The CDR3 reads CATFPWTGNSGANVLTF. The CDR3 nucleotides are TGTGCCACTTTTCCCTGGACGGGGAATTCTGGGGCCAACGTCCTGACTTTC.